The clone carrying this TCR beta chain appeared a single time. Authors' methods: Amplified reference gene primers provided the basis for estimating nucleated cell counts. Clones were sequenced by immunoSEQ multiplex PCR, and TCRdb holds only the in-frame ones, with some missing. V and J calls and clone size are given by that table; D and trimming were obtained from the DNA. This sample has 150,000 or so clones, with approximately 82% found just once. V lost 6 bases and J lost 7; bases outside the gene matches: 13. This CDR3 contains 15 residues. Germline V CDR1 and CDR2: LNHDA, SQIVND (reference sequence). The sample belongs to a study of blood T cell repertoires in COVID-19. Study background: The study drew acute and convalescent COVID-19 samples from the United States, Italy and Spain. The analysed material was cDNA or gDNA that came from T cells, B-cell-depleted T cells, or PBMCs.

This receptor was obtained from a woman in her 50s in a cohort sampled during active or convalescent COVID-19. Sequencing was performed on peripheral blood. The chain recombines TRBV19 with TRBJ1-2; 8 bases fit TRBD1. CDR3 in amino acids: CASSPMPQGARGYTF. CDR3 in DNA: TGTGCCAGTAGCCCCATGCCGCAGGGGGCGCGTGGCTACACCTTC.